A selection of T cell receptor beta chains follows, all from one sample in a study of cytomegalovirus exposure and HLA in healthy donors. Some clones are missing from TCRdb's copy, which holds only in-frame ones; the method was immunoSEQ multiplex PCR. The data show fewer than 200,000 clones, with under 80% seen just once and 4.3% held by the top ten. Specimen: PBMCs. All receptors derive from a man aged 35-49 years in good health and CMV-seronegative. Each CDR3 is given with its conserved first and last residue. The order of the fields is D gene, J gene, V gene, clone size, CDR3 protein, CDR3 DNA. A D gene is named only where the DNA matches it firmly. Expanded clones are given a class, and other clones once, few, many or no size at all.

D: TRBD1; J: TRBJ2-7; V: TRBV4-1; size: NA; CDR3: CASSWGTASAYEQYF; DNA: TGCGCCAGCAGCTGGGGGACAGCTTCTGCCTACGAGCAGTACTTC
D: NA; J: TRBJ1-5; V: TRBV6-1; size: NA; CDR3: CASTGFGNSNQPQHF; DNA: TGTGCCAGTACAGGGTTTGGGAATAGCAATCAGCCCCAGCATTTT
D: TRBD1; J: TRBJ1-2; V: TRBV11-1; size: NA; CDR3: CASRSTGDYGYTF; DNA: TGTGCCAGCAGAAGCACAGGGGACTATGGCTACACCTTC
D: NA; J: TRBJ1-1; V: TRBV7-9; size: NA; CDR3: CASSNTDTEAFF; DNA: TGTGCCAGCAGCAATACAGACACTGAAGCTTTCTTT
D: TRBD2; J: TRBJ2-3; V: TRBV29-1; size: NA; CDR3: CSVSSTSGGATDTQYF; DNA: TGCAGCGTTTCCTCGACTAGCGGGGGGGCCACAGATACGCAGTATTTT
D: NA; J: TRBJ2-3; V: TRBV6-5; size: NA; CDR3: CASSYSMGGRTDTQYF; DNA: TGTGCCAGCAGTTACTCGATGGGGGGGCGCACAGATACGCAGTATTTT
D: TRBD1; J: TRBJ1-5; V: TRBV5-6; size: NA; CDR3: CASSFGTGKNQPQHF; DNA: TGTGCCAGCAGCTTCGGGACAGGGAAGAATCAGCCCCAGCATTTT
D: NA; J: TRBJ2-5; V: TRBV6-5; size: NA; CDR3: CASSWAETQYF; DNA: TGTGCCAGCAGTTGGGCGGAGACCCAGTACTTC
D: TRBD1; J: TRBJ1-2; V: TRBV11-2; size: once; CDR3: CASSPLRGGASWNGYTF; DNA: TGTGCCAGCAGCCCCCTGCGAGGGGGCGCGTCCTGGAATGGCTACACCTTC
D: TRBD2; J: TRBJ2-7; V: TRBV5-1; size: NA; CDR3: CASSSSGGASEQYF; DNA: TGCGCCAGCAGCTCTAGCGGGGGGGCAAGCGAGCAGTACTTC
D: NA; J: TRBJ1-2; V: TRBV5-4; size: once; CDR3: CASSFGVLNYGYTF; DNA: TGTGCCAGCAGCTTCGGGGTACTAAACTATGGCTACACCTTC
D: TRBD2; J: TRBJ2-7; V: TRBV6-6; size: NA; CDR3: CASSYSALAGGEQYF; DNA: TGTGCCAGCAGTTACTCCGCACTAGCGGGGGGCGAGCAGTACTTC
D: NA; J: TRBJ2-7; V: TRBV29-1; size: NA; CDR3: CSVASGAGESSIYEQYF; DNA: TGCAGCGTCGCCTCAGGGGCGGGGGAAAGTTCAATCTACGAGCAGTACTTC
D: NA; J: TRBJ1-5; V: TRBV4-1; size: NA; CDR3: CASSQVTENQPQHF; DNA: TGCGCCAGCAGCCAAGTGACAGAGAATCAGCCCCAGCATTTT
D: NA; J: TRBJ2-7; V: TRBV28; size: NA; CDR3: CASSLGGVLKYF; DNA: TGTGCCAGCAGTTTAGGCGGGGTGTTAAAGTACTTC
D: NA; J: TRBJ1-1; V: TRBV27; size: NA; CDR3: CASSLGVRYTEAFF; DNA: TGTGCCAGCAGTCTAGGGGTTCGTTACACTGAAGCTTTCTTT
D: NA; J: TRBJ2-1; V: TRBV6-4; size: NA; CDR3: CASSDSGGGAEQFF; DNA: TGTGCCAGCAGTGACTCTGGGGGGGGCGCTGAGCAGTTCTTC
D: TRBD1; J: TRBJ2-3; V: TRBV11-1; size: NA; CDR3: CASSLTDRGLGDTQYF; DNA: TGTGCCAGCAGTTTGACGGACAGGGGGCTAGGAGATACGCAGTATTTT
D: NA; J: TRBJ1-1; V: TRBV6-4; size: NA; CDR3: CASRDDSAGTEAFF; DNA: TGTGCCAGCAGAGATGACAGCGCGGGGACTGAAGCTTTCTTT
D: NA; J: TRBJ2-7; V: TRBV5-1; size: once; CDR3: CASSLGHSYEQYF; DNA: TGCGCCAGCAGCCTTGGCCACTCCTACGAGCAGTACTTC
D: NA; J: TRBJ2-1; V: TRBV6-5; size: NA; CDR3: CASSYSRAGEQFF; DNA: TGTGCCAGCAGTTACTCCAGGGCTGGTGAGCAGTTCTTC
D: TRBD1; J: TRBJ2-2; V: TRBV5-1; size: few; CDR3: CASSPGTGNTGELFF; DNA: TGCGCCAGCAGCCCCGGGACAGGGAACACCGGGGAGCTGTTTTTT
D: TRBD1; J: TRBJ2-5; V: TRBV30; size: NA; CDR3: CAWTRDRDTPGHF; DNA: TGTGCCTGGACCCGGGACAGGGATACTCCAGGGCACTTC
D: NA; J: TRBJ2-2; V: TRBV7-2; size: few; CDR3: CASSARVVANTGELFF; DNA: TGTGCCAGCAGCGCCAGGGTAGTCGCGAACACCGGGGAGCTGTTTTTT
D: NA; J: TRBJ2-7; V: TRBV5-1; size: NA; CDR3: CASSLEDREGEQYF; DNA: TGCGCCAGCAGCTTAGAGGACAGGGAGGGCGAGCAGTACTTC
D: NA; J: TRBJ1-3; V: TRBV6-1; size: NA; CDR3: CASSHVGNTIYF; DNA: TGTGCCAGCAGTCATGTGGGAAACACCATATATTTT
D: TRBD1; J: TRBJ1-2; V: TRBV6-6; size: NA; CDR3: CASSTTGGYGYTF; DNA: TGTGCCAGCAGTACAACAGGGGGCTATGGCTACACCTTC
D: NA; J: TRBJ2-3; V: TRBV10-3; size: NA; CDR3: CAISESQTQYF; DNA: TGTGCCATCAGTGAGTCCCAAACGCAGTATTTT
D: TRBD1; J: TRBJ1-6; V: TRBV9; size: NA; CDR3: CASRPGQGGRSPLHF; DNA: TGTGCCAGCAGACCGGGACAGGGAGGTCGGTCACCCCTCCACTTT
D: TRBD2; J: TRBJ2-4; V: TRBV28; size: few; CDR3: CASSSLGLVTSGVTQYF; DNA: TGTGCCAGCAGTTCACTCGGATTGGTGACTAGCGGGGTAACTCAGTACTTC
D: NA; J: TRBJ2-7; V: TRBV28; size: once; CDR3: CASSVRSAYEQYF; DNA: TGTGCCAGCAGTGTTAGATCCGCCTACGAGCAGTACTTC
D: NA; J: TRBJ2-5; V: TRBV28; size: NA; CDR3: CASSLDGEETQYF; DNA: TGTGCCAGCAGTTTAGACGGGGAAGAGACCCAGTACTTC
D: NA; J: TRBJ1-5; V: TRBV27; size: NA; CDR3: CASSSDNFGNQPQHF; DNA: TGTGCCAGCAGTTCCGACAATTTTGGCAATCAGCCCCAGCATTTT
D: NA; J: TRBJ2-1; V: TRBV28; size: NA; CDR3: CASTLRYNEQFF; DNA: TGTGCCAGCACCCTGAGGTACAATGAGCAGTTCTTC
D: TRBD2; J: TRBJ2-3; V: TRBV5-1; size: NA; CDR3: CASSSSGGAADTQYF; DNA: TGCGCCAGCAGCTCTAGCGGGGGGGCCGCAGATACGCAGTATTTT
D: TRBD2; J: TRBJ2-3; V: TRBV7-6; size: NA; CDR3: CASSLVGLAGDLDTQYF; DNA: TGTGCCAGCAGCTTAGTGGGACTAGCGGGGGACCTGGATACGCAGTATTTT
D: NA; J: TRBJ1-2; V: TRBV6-5; size: NA; CDR3: CASSQVRGNYGYTF; DNA: TGTGCCAGCAGTCAAGTTCGGGGGAACTATGGCTACACCTTC
D: NA; J: TRBJ1-2; V: TRBV6-5; size: NA; CDR3: CASSYRWGGYTF; DNA: TGTGCCAGCAGTTACAGGTGGGGCGGCTACACCTTC
D: NA; J: TRBJ2-7; V: TRBV11-2; size: once; CDR3: CASSSNRRRYEQYF; DNA: TGTGCCAGCAGCTCAAACAGGAGACGCTACGAGCAGTACTTC
D: TRBD2; J: TRBJ2-3; V: TRBV5-1; size: NA; CDR3: CASSFGGGTDTQYF; DNA: TGCGCCAGCAGTTTTGGGGGGGGCACAGATACGCAGTATTTT